Shown below are 12 T cell receptor beta chains from a single sample sequenced in a study of shared clonotypes between healthy human individuals. Here immunoSEQ multiplex PCR was the method, and the copy in TCRdb shows in-frame clones only, minus some. The sample records about 1.1 million clones, approximately 80% being singletons. The source material was memory CD4+ T cells from PBMCs. The subset denotes: CD45RA-negative fraction. These receptors all stem from a man aged 18 to 30 in good health. Some clones in this sample may be carry-over from other donors' samples.

The V call is TRBV7-8, the J call TRBJ1-5; D is uncertain. Germline CDR1 and CDR2: SGHVS and FQNEAQ. The CDR3 consists of 14 residues. Trimming removed 4 bases from V and 5 bases from J, with 12 bases in between. CDR3 sequence reads: CASSSTGPDQPQHF. In DNA form, the CDR3 reads TGTGCCAGCAGCTCGACGGGCCCCGATCAGCCCCAGCATTTT.

This sequence joins TRBV19 and TRBJ2-3; no reliable D call. The CDR3 has 15 amino acids. The germline V gene has CDR1 LNHDA and CDR2 SQIVND (reference sequence). V lost 6 bases, J lost 2 bases, and 15 bases lay in between. The CDR3 nucleotides read TGTGCCAGTAGCCCGGTAGGTGGCGACACAGATACGCAGTATTTT. This translates into CASSPVGGDTDTQYF.

The chain joins TRBV11-2 to TRBJ2-5; D gene uncertain. The CDR3 runs to 15 residues. CDR1 is SGHAT and CDR2 is FQNNGV in the germline V gene. The V gene lost 6 bases and the J gene lost 2 bases, with 16 bases spanning the gap. CDR3 protein: CASSLRLSKQETQYF. The CDR3, as DNA: TGTGCCAGCAGTCTACGTCTCTCGAAGCAAGAGACCCAGTACTTC.

The rearrangement joins TRBV28 to TRBJ2-1, with D perhaps TRBD2 (6 bases). The CDR3 totals 16 residues. V lost 4 bases and J 5 bases, leaving 18 bases between the germline ends. CDR1 is MDHEN and CDR2 is SYDVKM in the germline V gene. CDR3 sequence (DNA): TGTGCCAGCAGTTCCTCCGAGACTAGGGCTCACAATGAGCAGTTCTTC. Translation gives CASSSSETRAHNEQFF.

This chain links TRBV5-1 with TRBJ1-4, with a possible D match to TRBD1 (5 bases). The CDR3 length is 16 residues. Trimming shortened V by 6 bases and J by 3 bases, and 18 bases separated the two germline ends. From germline, CDR1 is SGHRS and CDR2 YFSETQ. CDR3 residues: CASTLSPGGPNEKLFF. The CDR3 DNA follows: TGCGCCAGCACCCTCTCCCCCGGGGGTCCTAATGAAAAACTGTTTTTT.

The V and J genes are TRBV5-6 and TRBJ2-3; D perhaps matches TRBD2 (6 bases). The germline V and J ends were trimmed by 1 base and 0 bases, with 12 bases remaining between them. CDR3 length: 16 residues. Germline V gives CDR1 SGHDT, CDR2 YYEEEE. This CDR3 is CASSLSVTRSTDTQYF. The CDR3 region has the DNA TGTGCCAGCAGCTTGTCTGTGACTAGAAGCACAGATACGCAGTATTTT.

The J gene is TRBJ2-5, the V gene TRBV5-1; 7 bases are a match to TRBD1. The junction had 8 bases not matched to a gene; V was cut back by 4 bases and J by 2 bases. CDR3 length equals 15 residues. Per germline, CDR1 SGHRS and CDR2 YFSETQ. CDR3 region: CASSLPGQKQETQYF. The CDR3 DNA is TGCGCCAGCAGCCTCCCGGGACAGAAACAAGAGACCCAGTACTTC.

This chain connects TRBV28 to TRBJ2-7, with TRBD1 identical over 7 bases. Germline lookup yields CDR1 MDHEN and CDR2 SYDVKM. CDR3 length: 15 amino acids. V gave up 6 bases and J gave up 0 bases; unmatched junction bases: 8. CDR3 sequence reads: CASSLTGDSSYEQYF. CDR3 nucleotide sequence: TGTGCCAGCAGCCTTACAGGGGACAGCTCCTACGAGCAGTACTTC.

V is TRBV5-4 and J is TRBJ2-7; 9 bases match TRBD1. Per germline, CDR1 SGHNT and CDR2 YYREEE (reference sequence). The CDR3 runs 15 residues. J lost 2 bases, V lost 1 base, and 4 bases had no gene match. The CDR3 sequence is CASSLFGTGTYEQYF. In nucleotides, the CDR3 is TGTGCCAGCAGCTTGTTCGGGACAGGGACCTACGAGCAGTACTTC.

The chain couples TRBV7-9 to TRBJ2-2, with 9 bases that match TRBD2. V trimming: 5 bases; J trimming: 3 bases; junction bases outside the gene matches: 10. The CDR3 runs to 17 residues. Germline CDR1 reads SEHNR; CDR2 reads FQNEAQ (reference sequence). Here the CDR3 DNA reads TGTGCCAGCAGCCCGTTGGCGGGAGGGCCGGACACCGGGGAGCTGTTTTTT. Its translation is CASSPLAGGPDTGELFF.

The rearrangement joins TRBV19 to TRBJ2-7; a possible D gene is TRBD2 (5 bases). V dropped 5 bases and J dropped 2 bases, with 16 bases sitting between them. Germline-derived CDR1 and CDR2 are LNHDA and SQIVND (reference sequence). This CDR3 comprises 15 residues. The chain's CDR3 is CASSVVGSGAYEQYF. The CDR3 DNA is TGTGCCAGTAGTGTGGTGGGGAGTGGGGCCTACGAGCAGTACTTC.

The J gene is TRBJ2-3, the V gene TRBV30; TRBD2 is a possible D gene (5 bases). The CDR3 runs 14 residues. Trimming took off 5 bases at V and 4 bases at J, with 16 bases between the two ends. The V gene's germline CDR1 is GTSNPN and CDR2 SVGIG (reference sequence). Here the CDR3 reads CAWADWIRADTQYF. CDR3 DNA: TGTGCCTGGGCGGACTGGATTCGGGCAGATACGCAGTATTTT.